This TCR beta chain was sequenced for a study of T cell repertoires in cytomegalovirus infection. Overall study results and limits: The ex vivo response showed dominance by HLA-C-restricted CMV-specific TCR beta clonotypes.

The CDR3 covers 15 residues. The junction had 7 bases not matched to a gene; V was cut back by 4 bases and J by 5 bases. The germline V gene encodes CDR1 DFQATT and CDR2 SNEGSKA (reference sequence). Via MiXCR, TCRdb re-called the reads, giving one row per CDR3 protein. The sample contains roughly 800,000 distinct CDR3 sequences, approximately 32% of which appear only once. This clonotype was recorded many times. Its antigen is still unknown. The sample in question was cultured CD8+ T cells from PBMCs, obtained from culture after CMV antigen stimulation. This clonotype originated in a human donor in good health (CMV status not recorded). Some clones in this sample may be carry-over from other donors' samples. V usage is TRBV20-1 and J usage is TRBJ1-5; TRBD1 aligns across 11 bases. The CDR3 nucleotides read TGCAGTGCTACCGTCCCGGGACAGGGGGATCAGCCCCAGCATTTT. Translating it yields CSATVPGQGDQPQHF.